A selection of T cell receptor beta chains follows, all from one sample in a study of T cell responses to AZD1222 COVID-19 vaccine. Profiled with immunoSEQ multiplex PCR; TCRdb holds only in-frame clones, not every one. The repertoire holds about 110,000 clones, with about 94% as singletons. The sample here was peripheral blood, taken 28 days after the second AZD1222 dose. Receptors were obtained from an adult who received the AZD1222 COVID-19 vaccine. Each CDR3 is given with its conserved first and last residue. The order of the fields is V gene, J gene, clone size, D gene, CDR3 protein, CDR3 DNA. D genes are given only for firm matches. Rows may omit the clone size; those that give it use once, few, many or a size class.

>TRBV6-2/TRBV6-3|TRBJ1-5|.|.
CASSYRVQPQHF
TGTGCCAGCAGTTACAGGGTTCAGCCCCAGCATTTT
>TRBV5-1|TRBJ1-3|.|.
CASSLAPGIGNTIYF
TGCGCCAGCAGCTTGGCCCCAGGGATAGGAAACACCATATATTTT
>TRBV4-1|TRBJ2-1|.|.
CPPRLDPGSGTNEQFF
TGCCCCCCCAGACTAGACCCGGGTTCCGGAACCAATGAGCAGTTCTTC
>TRBV12-3/TRBV12-4|TRBJ2-7|.|.
CASSYGTSYEQYF
TGTGCCAGCAGTTACGGGACATCATACGAGCAGTACTTC
>TRBV5-1|TRBJ2-1|.|TRBD1
CASSLTGGNEQFF
TGCGCCAGCAGCTTAACAGGGGGCAATGAGCAGTTCTTC
>TRBV12-5|TRBJ2-1|.|.
CASGLLANNEQFF
TGTGCTAGTGGTTTGTTAGCCAATAATGAGCAGTTCTTC
>TRBV30|TRBJ1-2|.|TRBD1
CAWRPRLRGEGYTF
TGTGCCTGGAGGCCCCGACTCAGGGGGGAGGGCTACACCTTC
>TRBV6-5|TRBJ1-5|.|.
CASRPRMAGNQPQHF
TGTGCCAGTCGGCCCCGTATGGCGGGCAATCAGCCCCAGCATTTT
>TRBV7-9|TRBJ1-2|.|TRBD1
CASSSTLTGFTYGYTF
TGTGCCAGCAGCTCAACATTGACAGGGTTTACCTATGGCTACACCTTC
>TRBV3-1/TRBV3-2|TRBJ2-3|.|.
CASSQEGSGSTDTQYF
TGTGCCAGCAGCCAAGAAGGATCGGGGAGCACAGATACGCAGTATTTT
>TRBV5-4|TRBJ1-1|.|TRBD1
CASRHGQGPLEAFF
TGTGCCAGCAGACACGGACAGGGGCCTCTGGAAGCTTTCTTT
>TRBV5-1|TRBJ2-5|.|.
CASSLVTGVLETQYF
TGCGCCAGCAGCTTGGTGACGGGAGTGTTAGAGACCCAGTACTTC
>TRBV5-1|TRBJ2-5|.|.
CASSPERHRGQGRQETQYF
TGCGCCAGCAGCCCCGAACGCCACCGGGGGCAGGGTAGGCAAGAGACCCAGTACTTC
>TRBV19|TRBJ2-7|.|TRBD2
CASSNRGGRNEQYF
TGTGCCAGTAGTAATCGGGGGGGCCGGAACGAGCAGTACTTC
>TRBV5-1|TRBJ1-6|.|.
CASSLATGMNNSPLHF
TGCGCCAGCAGCTTGGCAACGGGGATGAATAATTCACCCCTCCACTTT
>TRBV7-9|TRBJ2-7|.|TRBD2
CASSPRLAGGLYEQYF
TGTGCCAGCAGCCCCCGACTAGCGGGAGGTCTCTACGAGCAGTACTTC
>TRBV7-6|TRBJ2-6|.|.
CASRPTENRISGANVLTF
TGTGCCAGCAGGCCTACAGAAAACCGTATCTCTGGGGCCAACGTCCTGACTTTC
>TRBV6-7|TRBJ2-3|.|.
CASSPTAPPGTDTQYF
TGTGCCAGCAGTCCTACTGCACCTCCGGGCACAGATACGCAGTATTTT
>TRBV10-3|TRBJ2-2|few|TRBD1
CAISEPYTGGEENTGELFF
TGTGCCATCAGTGAGCCGTACACAGGGGGCGAGGAGAACACCGGGGAGCTGTTTTTT
>TRBV6-5|TRBJ1-5|.|TRBD1
CASSYGTGVEQPQHF
TGTGCCAGCAGTTACGGGACAGGGGTGGAACAGCCCCAGCATTTT
>TRBV7-8|TRBJ1-1|.|.
CASSLGTLNTEAFF
TGTGCCAGCAGCTTAGGTACCTTGAACACTGAAGCTTTCTTT
>TRBV5-8|TRBJ2-1|.|.
CASSHTGIEQFF
TGTGCCAGCAGCCATACAGGGATTGAGCAGTTCTTC
>TRBV3-1/TRBV3-2|TRBJ2-7|.|TRBD1
CASRHTGTGSSYEQYF
TGTGCCAGCAGGCACACCGGGACAGGGAGCTCCTACGAGCAGTACTTC
>TRBV7-9|TRBJ1-2|.|.
CASSRSSGESNYGYTF
TGTGCCAGCAGCCGTAGTTCGGGGGAATCCAACTATGGCTACACCTTC
>TRBV13|TRBJ1-1|once|.
CASSLGRSNTEAFF
TGTGCCAGCAGCTTAGGTAGATCCAACACTGAAGCTTTCTTT
>TRBV12-5|TRBJ1-1|few|TRBD1
CASGPGTGMNTEAFF
TGTGCTAGTGGCCCGGGGACAGGAATGAACACTGAAGCTTTCTTT
>TRBV3-1/TRBV3-2|TRBJ1-2|.|TRBD1
CASSQVGTGAIYYGYTF
TGTGCCAGCAGCCAAGTCGGGACAGGGGCCATTTACTATGGCTACACCTTC
>TRBV7-2|TRBJ2-3|once|TRBD2
CASSPGLAFTDTQYF
TGTGCCAGCAGCCCGGGACTAGCGTTCACAGATACGCAGTATTTT
>TRBV7-6|TRBJ1-3|.|TRBD1
CASSSVGTGEQNTIYF
TGTGCCAGCAGCTCAGTGGGGACAGGGGAACAAAACACCATATATTTT
>TRBV7-2|TRBJ1-5|.|.
CASSPRGANQPQHF
TGTGCCAGCAGCCCAAGAGGGGCAAATCAGCCCCAGCATTTT
>TRBV4-2|TRBJ2-1|once|.
CASSHRPGWELGHNEQFF
TGTGCCAGCAGCCATCGCCCCGGCTGGGAGTTGGGCCACAATGAGCAGTTCTTC
>TRBV11-2|TRBJ2-5|.|TRBD2
CASSPSGGPGETQYF
TGTGCCAGCAGCCCTAGCGGGGGCCCAGGGGAGACCCAGTACTTC
>TRBV4-1|TRBJ2-7|.|TRBD1
CASSLTGTGIDEQYF
TGCGCCAGCAGCCTCACCGGGACAGGGATTGACGAGCAGTACTTC
>TRBV15|TRBJ1-1|.|TRBD1
CATRTDRRNTEAFF
TGTGCCACCAGGACGGACAGGAGGAACACTGAAGCTTTCTTT
>TRBV10-3|TRBJ1-5|.|TRBD1
CAIATDRGRNQPQHF
TGTGCCATCGCTACGGACAGGGGCCGGAATCAGCCCCAGCATTTT
>TRBV4-1|TRBJ1-6|.|.
CASSQVRGYNSPLHF
TGCGCCAGCAGCCAAGTTCGCGGATATAATTCACCCCTCCACTTT
>TRBV18|TRBJ1-1|few|.
CASSTRGALNTEAFF
TGTGCCAGCTCAACCCGTGGGGCCTTGAACACTGAAGCTTTCTTT
>TRBV2|TRBJ1-1|.|.
CASSDFGENTEAFF
TGTGCCAGCAGTGACTTTGGGGAGAACACTGAAGCTTTCTTT
>TRBV14|TRBJ2-7|.|.
CASSHYGYEQYF
TGTGCCAGCAGCCATTACGGCTACGAGCAGTACTTC
>TRBV3-1/TRBV3-2|TRBJ1-6|.|.
CASSPLPRLGDLGSYNSPLHF
TGTGCCAGCAGCCCTCTACCGCGGTTAGGAGACTTAGGCTCCTATAATTCACCCCTCCACTTT
>TRBV24-1|TRBJ2-3|.|TRBD1
CATSATTGTGSSTDTQYF
TGTGCCACCAGTGCCACGACAGGGACGGGGTCTAGCACAGATACGCAGTATTTT
>TRBV2|TRBJ1-5|once|.
CASSEERGTSNQPQHF
TGTGCCAGCAGTGAAGAAAGAGGGACTAGCAATCAGCCCCAGCATTTT
>TRBV5-1|TRBJ1-6|.|.
CASSSPGNSPLHF
TGCGCCAGCAGCTCCCCAGGGAATTCACCCCTCCACTTT
>TRBV25-1|TRBJ1-1|.|.
CASYTKGNTEAFF
TGTGCCAGCTATACTAAAGGGAACACTGAAGCTTTCTTT
>TRBV2|TRBJ2-1|.|.
CATGISSYNEQFF
TGTGCCACCGGGATAAGCTCCTACAATGAGCAGTTCTTC
>TRBV7-9|TRBJ2-1|.|.
CASSLAPNGDNEQFF
TGTGCCAGCAGCTTAGCGCCCAATGGGGACAATGAGCAGTTCTTC
>TRBV12-3/TRBV12-4|TRBJ1-4|.|.
CASSLSNEKLFF
TGTGCCAGCAGTTTAAGTAATGAAAAACTGTTTTTT
>TRBV11-2|TRBJ2-3|.|.
CASSTRGVGTDTQYF
TGTGCCAGCAGCACCAGGGGAGTGGGGACAGATACGCAGTATTTT
>TRBV18|TRBJ1-2|.|.
CASSPGDRYGYTF
TGTGCCAGCTCACCGGGGGACCGCTATGGCTACACCTTC
>TRBV29-1|TRBJ2-5|once|TRBD2
CSVTPTVSGSGETQYF
TGCAGCGTCACTCCGACTGTCAGCGGGAGTGGGGAGACCCAGTACTTC
>TRBV18|TRBJ1-2|.|.
CASSLTVTNYGYTF
TGTGCCAGCTCACTAACCGTGACTAACTATGGCTACACCTTC
>TRBV5-1|TRBJ2-2|.|TRBD2
CASSGSGDVARELFF
TGCGCCAGCAGCGGGAGCGGGGACGTAGCGAGGGAGCTGTTTTTT
>TRBV15|TRBJ1-2|.|.
CATSRDRVNYGYTF
TGTGCCACCAGCAGAGATCGCGTTAACTATGGCTACACCTTC
>TRBV28|TRBJ1-1|.|TRBD1
CASSLLGQGEAFF
TGTGCCAGCAGTTTATTGGGACAGGGGGAAGCTTTCTTT
>TRBV6-5|TRBJ1-1|few|.
CASSTQRGTEAFF
TGTGCCAGCAGCACACAGCGGGGCACTGAAGCTTTCTTT
>TRBV6-4|TRBJ2-3|.|.
CASSDSSGLSTDTQYF
TGTGCCAGCAGTGACTCGTCGGGACTGAGTACAGATACGCAGTATTTT
>TRBV20-1|TRBJ1-5|.|.
CSASIGRGYQPQHF
TGCAGTGCTAGTATCGGGAGGGGGTATCAGCCCCAGCATTTT
>TRBV18|TRBJ1-2|.|.
CASSDQGKVNYGYTF
TGTGCCAGCTCCGACCAGGGTAAGGTCAACTATGGCTACACCTTC
>TRBV6-5|TRBJ1-2|.|.
CASSSLGTNYGYTF
TGTGCCAGCAGTAGTCTGGGGACTAACTATGGCTACACCTTC
>TRBV27|TRBJ2-7|.|.
CASSPLFMGSYEQYF
TGTGCCAGCAGTCCCCTTTTTATGGGGTCCTACGAGCAGTACTTC